Presented here are 2 T cell receptor beta chains from one specimen sequenced in a study of shared clonotypes between healthy human individuals. Data came from immunoSEQ multiplex PCR; TCRdb stores just in-frame clones and leaves some out. Here the sample spans over a million clones, roughly 98.5% being singletons. The specimen sequenced was naive CD4+ T cells sorted from blood. Subset denoted: CD45RA+ positively selected. The receptors shown here come from a man aged 25-45 years in good health.

The chain employs TRBV25-1 and TRBJ2-5; D call uncertain. The germline V and J ends were trimmed by 9 bases and 0 bases, with 17 bases remaining between them. This CDR3 has 15 amino acids. Germline V gives CDR1 MGHDK, CDR2 SYGVNS. CDR3 DNA sequence: TGTGCCAGTGGCTCTTCGGATTGGTACCAAGAGACCCAGTACTTC. As protein: CASGSSDWYQETQYF.

This clone was seen a single time. The V gene is TRBV7-2, the J gene TRBJ1-3; D may be TRBD1 (5 bases). Germline lookup yields CDR1 SGHTA and CDR2 FQGNSA. Trimming removed 5 bases from V and 4 bases from J, with 12 bases in between. The CDR3 runs to 14 residues. In DNA form, the CDR3 reads TGTGCCAGCAGCGAAATAGCAGGGGGAAACACCATATATTTT. Its translation: CASSEIAGGNTIYF.